Presented here are 3 T cell receptor beta chains from one specimen sequenced in a study of cytomegalovirus exposure and HLA in healthy donors. Researchers ran the PCR with 60 Vbeta and 13 Jbeta primers. TCRdb keeps only in-frame clones here, not all; method: immunoSEQ multiplex PCR. The table records roughly 200,000 clones, 80% to 90% of them present only once. Source material: PBMCs. These receptors all come from a woman aged 18-29 years in good health and CMV-seronegative.

J is TRBJ2-5 and V is TRBV5-1, with a possible D match to TRBD1 (5 bases). Per germline, CDR1 SGHRS and CDR2 YFSETQ. The CDR3 covers 15 residues. Trimming cost V 4 bases and J 5 bases, with 18 bases left between them. This CDR3 is CASSLPAGPSETQYF. CDR3 in DNA: TGCGCCAGCAGCCTACCGGCAGGGCCTTCGGAGACCCAGTACTTC.

There are a few counts of this clone. The V call is TRBV5-4, the J call TRBJ1-2; D might be TRBD1 (5 bases). CDR1 is SGHNT and CDR2 is YYREEE in the germline V gene (reference sequence). The CDR3 runs to 13 residues. The V end lost 4 bases, the J end lost 4 bases, and 11 bases lay between the germline ends. This CDR3 reads CASSRGGGYGYTF. The CDR3 DNA reads as TGTGCCAGCAGCCGGGGGGGTGGCTATGGCTACACCTTC.

This clone appeared once. The chain employs TRBV7-3 and TRBJ2-5; 9 bases match TRBD2. CDR1 is SGHTA and CDR2 is FQGTGA in the germline V gene. Trimming at V came to 0 bases and at J to 1 base, leaving 6 bases not matched to a gene. The CDR3 has 17 residues. For the CDR3, the DNA is TGTGCCAGCAGCTTAACGGGTGCGGGAGGGCCCCAAGAGACCCAGTACTTC. This gives the protein CASSLTGAGGPQETQYF.